A selection of T cell receptor beta chains follows, all from one sample in a study of T cells in Graves' hyperthyroidism and ophthalmopathy. TCRdb re-called the multiplex PCR reads with MiXCR, one entry per CDR3 protein. There are about 640,000 distinct CDR3 sequences in the sample; around 20% occur only once, and roughly a third lies in the top ten. The sequenced material came from blood. Receptors originate from a young man with Graves' ophthalmopathy. The CDR3 runs from the conserved cysteine through the conserved F or W. A D gene is named only where the DNA matches it firmly. The size of a clone is reported for some rows only, either as once, few or many, or as a class for expanded clones.

cdr3_nt cdr3_aa j_call d_call clone_size v_call
TGCGCCTGGGACTATCTCTACAATGAGCAGTTCTTC CAWDYLYNEQFF TRBJ2-1 TRBD2 - TRBV20-1
TGCAGTGCTTCGACTAGCCACGAGCAGTACTTC CSASTSHEQYF TRBJ2-7 TRBD2 many TRBV20-1
TGTGCCATCAGTGAGTCCGGGAGCTCCGGGGAGCTGTTTTTT CAISESGSSGELFF TRBJ2-2 - few TRBV10-3
TGTGCCAGCACCCTTACCCTCAGCTCCTACAATGAGCAGTTCTTC CASTLTLSSYNEQFF TRBJ2-1 - - TRBV6-1
TGTGCCACAAACGGGGGCGGGTATGGCTACACCTTC CATNGGGYGYTF TRBJ1-2 - - TRBV19
TGCGCCAGCAGCCCGGAGCCCCGGACAGGCTTTCAGTACTTC CASSPEPRTGFQYF TRBJ2-4 TRBD1 - TRBV5-1
TGCAGTGCTAGCCCTACAGGGGCGGGCACTGAAGCTTTCTTT CSASPTGAGTEAFF TRBJ1-1 TRBD1 many TRBV20-1
TGCAGTGCTAGAGACCGGGGCAGGGCCTTCGGGGATACGCAGTATTTT CSARDRGRAFGDTQYF TRBJ2-3 - - TRBV20-1
TGTGCCAGCAGCCGACGACTAGCGGGATCTTCAGAGACCCAGTACTTC CASSRRLAGSSETQYF TRBJ2-5 TRBD2 - TRBV7-2
TGTGCTTTAGAAGGAACAGGGGCCAACGAGCAGTACTTC CALEGTGANEQYF TRBJ2-7 TRBD1 - TRBV30
TGTGCCAGCAGTTTTGTAGGACACAGCTCCTACGAGCAGTACTTC CASSFVGHSSYEQYF TRBJ2-7 - few TRBV27
TGTGCCAGCAGTACCTCCGGGACAGGGGTCTCCTACGAGCAGTACTTC CASSTSGTGVSYEQYF TRBJ2-7 TRBD1 many TRBV28
TGTGCCAGCAGTGGGCTCCGACGGTTCGGCAATCAGCCCCAGCATTTT CASSGLRRFGNQPQHF TRBJ1-5 - - TRBV25-1
TGTGCCAGCAGACCGACCGGGACAGGGCCTAGCACTGAAGCTTTCTTT CASRPTGTGPSTEAFF TRBJ1-1 TRBD1 many TRBV28
TGTGCCAGCAGCCACTCGTCCGAGATCGAAAAACTGTTTTTT CASSHSSEIEKLFF TRBJ1-4 - - TRBV5-8
TGTGCCAGTACCCTCCAGGGAGGTCTGGGTCAGCCCCAGCATTTT CASTLQGGLGQPQHF TRBJ1-5 - few TRBV19
TGTGCCTGGAGTTTGGCTAGCGGGAGGGCACCCCACGAGCAGTACTTC CAWSLASGRAPHEQYF TRBJ2-7 TRBD2 few TRBV30
TGCGCCAGCAGCCAGGGACTAGCGGGAGGCACCGGGGAGCTGTTTTTT CASSQGLAGGTGELFF TRBJ2-2 TRBD2 few TRBV4-3
TGTGCCAGCAGCTTGGGGCCGGGTCTTACCGGGGAGCTGTTTTTT CASSLGPGLTGELFF TRBJ2-2 - once TRBV5-4
TGTGCCAGTTGCGACAGTTACAATCAGCCCCAGCATTTT CASCDSYNQPQHF TRBJ1-5 - - TRBV19
TGTGCCTGGAGTGAGGGTAGCAGCAGCTCCTACGAGCAGTACTTC CAWSEGSSSSYEQYF TRBJ2-7 - many TRBV30
TGTGCCAGCAGCGTAGAGGGGGGTCGGGTGGGGAACTCCAAAAACATTCAGTACTTC CASSVEGGRVGNSKNIQYF TRBJ2-4 - - TRBV9
TGTGCCTGGAGGGGGAACACTGAAGCTTTCTTT CAWRGNTEAFF TRBJ1-1 - many TRBV30
TGTGCCAGCAGGGGAGAGAGTGAGCAGTTCTTC CASRGESEQFF TRBJ2-1 - - TRBV12-3/TRBV12-4
TGTGCCAGCAGCTTCCGACTAGCGGGAGGGAACAATGAGCAGTTCTTC CASSFRLAGGNNEQFF TRBJ2-1 TRBD2 many TRBV7-9
TGTGCCAGCAGCTTGGACAGAGGGGTGCGCGAGCAGTACTTC CASSLDRGVREQYF TRBJ2-7 - many TRBV7-2
TGTGCTAGTGGTTTCCGGGACAATGAGCAGTTCTTC CASGFRDNEQFF TRBJ2-1 - - TRBV12-5
TGCGCCAGCAGCCTACAGGCCCCGCCCCACAATGAGCAGTTCTTC CASSLQAPPHNEQFF TRBJ2-1 - many TRBV5-1
TGCAGTGCTCGATCAGTCGAGGGTAGATACAATGAGCAGTTCTTC CSARSVEGRYNEQFF TRBJ2-1 - many TRBV20-1
TGTGCCAGCAGTTACACGGGGACGGGCTATGGCTACACCTTC CASSYTGTGYGYTF TRBJ1-2 - many TRBV6-6
TGTGCCAGCAGCTCCGGGACAGCCCACTACGAGCAGTACTTC CASSSGTAHYEQYF TRBJ2-7 TRBD1 many TRBV28
TGTGCCAGCAGCGGACTGGGGAATGAGCAGTTCTTC CASSGLGNEQFF TRBJ2-1 - - TRBV27
TGTGCCAGCAGCCCAGGACAGTTGGACACTGAAGCTTTCTTT CASSPGQLDTEAFF TRBJ1-1 - - TRBV7-9
TGTGCCAGCAGGAAGGGGGAGGGCCCTCGGGATGAGCAGTTCTTC CASRKGEGPRDEQFF TRBJ2-1 - many TRBV12-3/TRBV12-4
TGCGCCAGCAGCCAAGAAGCTCGAACAGGGGGCGAAAAACTGTTTTTT CASSQEARTGGEKLFF TRBJ1-4 TRBD1 many TRBV4-1
TGTGCCAGCAGCCAAAGAAAAACAGGGTCACGGGATACGCAGTATTTT CASSQRKTGSRDTQYF TRBJ2-3 - - TRBV5-4
TGTGCCTGGAGTGGAACGGGGAGACTCTACGAGCAGTACTTC CAWSGTGRLYEQYF TRBJ2-7 - many TRBV30
TGCAGCGTTGTTTCCCCGTCAGGGCAGTACTTC CSVVSPSGQYF TRBJ2-7 - few TRBV29-1
TGCAGTGCTAGGGACTCGCGGACTAGCGGGGAGACCCAGTACTTC CSARDSRTSGETQYF TRBJ2-5 TRBD2 few TRBV20-1
TGTGCCAGCAGTTACACCGCCACCTACGGGCAGTACTTC CASSYTATYGQYF TRBJ2-7 - - TRBV7-2
TGTGCTAGTGGTTTGGACCCATATGGGACTAGCGGGAGTCGGGAGCAGTACTTC CASGLDPYGTSGSREQYF TRBJ2-7 TRBD2 once TRBV12-5
TGTGCCAGCTGGACCCTTACCACTGAAGCTTTCTTT CASWTLTTEAFF TRBJ1-1 - many TRBV6-1
TGTGCCAGCAGTTTATTGAGGGTTTACAATGAGCAGTTCTTC CASSLLRVYNEQFF TRBJ2-1 - - TRBV28
TGTGCCAGCAGCCTGCGGACAGGGGTTGTGGAGACCCAGTACTTC CASSLRTGVVETQYF TRBJ2-5 TRBD1 few TRBV7-9
TGTGCCAGCAGTCCTCAGGGGTCCCGGGTCACTGAAGCTTTCTTT CASSPQGSRVTEAFF TRBJ1-1 - few TRBV27
TGCGCCAGCAGCCATCCGAGAGACACTGAAGCTTTCTTT CASSHPRDTEAFF TRBJ1-1 - few TRBV4-1
TGTGCCAGCAGTGAGGGACGGCCTAAAGAAAAACTGTTTTTT CASSEGRPKEKLFF TRBJ1-4 - many TRBV6-1
TGCGCCAGCAGCTTGGGGGACAGAAACAATGAGCAGTTCTTC CASSLGDRNNEQFF TRBJ2-1 TRBD1 many TRBV5-1
TGCAGTGCTCGTGAGGAATATACGAGAAACACCATATATTTT CSAREEYTRNTIYF TRBJ1-3 - - TRBV20-1
TGTGCCAGCGGCATAATGAACACTGAAGCTTTCTTT CASGIMNTEAFF TRBJ1-1 - few TRBV28
TGCAGTGCTAATAGACTAGCGGGAGTAGGCAATGAGCAGTTCTTC CSANRLAGVGNEQFF TRBJ2-1 TRBD2 few TRBV20-1
TGTGCCAGCAGCTTAGGCGAGGGGGCTAGAAAGACCCAGTACTTC CASSLGEGARKTQYF TRBJ2-5 TRBD1 many TRBV7-9
TGTGCCAGCAGCTTAGGTTCGACAGCCCAAGAGACCCAGTACTTC CASSLGSTAQETQYF TRBJ2-5 - many TRBV7-8
TGCAGTGCTAGAGGATACAGGACATCTAGCGGGAGAGCGAACACCGGGGAGCTGTTTTTT CSARGYRTSSGRANTGELFF TRBJ2-2 TRBD2 - TRBV20-1
TGTGCCAGCAGCCTCCCCAAGACAGATACGCAGTATTTT CASSLPKTDTQYF TRBJ2-3 - - TRBV7-2